The present entry profiles one T cell receptor (beta chain) with its context. Its antigen is unidentified. V dropped 9 bases and J dropped 0 bases, with 10 bases sitting between them. CDR3 length: 13 amino acids. CDR1 is SEHNR and CDR2 is FQNEAQ in the germline V gene (reference sequence). Data came from immunoSEQ multiplex PCR; TCRdb stores just in-frame clones and leaves some out. The sample yields over a million clones, under 80% seen once. This specimen belongs to a study of shared clonotypes between healthy human individuals. The study, taken as a whole, reports: Generation probabilities were higher for clonotypes shared across all four sorted-subset donors than for unshared ones.

The sequencing sample was made of memory CD4+ T cells sorted from blood. Indicated subset: CD45RA-negative fraction. The J gene is TRBJ2-3, the V gene TRBV7-9; D is unresolved. This TCR was sampled from a man between 18 and 35 years old in good health. The CDR3 bases are TGTGCCAGTCGAATTGGTAGCACAGATACGCAGTATTTT. This sequence encodes CASRIGSTDTQYF.